This TCR beta chain was obtained from a study of cytomegalovirus exposure and HLA in healthy donors. Study-wide background: In an early release, HLA-typed donors contributed roughly 85 million unique TCR sequences.

The PCR was carried out with 60 Vbeta primers and 13 Jbeta primers. Libraries were prepared by immunoSEQ multiplex PCR; TCRdb keeps only in-frame clonotypes and omits some of them. The table shows around 200,000 clones, with about 79% occurring only once. Findings and caveats of the study: Exclusion as indistinguishable affected some V segments, including TRBV6-2 and TRBV6-3. Researchers reported in a later analysis that common viral pathogens appeared linked to several top clusters.

As to this clone: Antigen unknown.

V lost 8 bases to trimming and J lost 4 bases, with 11 bases between them. CDR3 length equals 11 residues. From germline, CDR1 is GTSNPN and CDR2 SVGIG (reference sequence). This chain links TRBV30 with TRBJ1-1; D remains ambiguous. The sample comprised PBMCs. The sequence was collected from a woman aged 45-65 years in good health and CMV-seronegative. The CDR3 spells CAGEVLTEAFF. In DNA form, the CDR3 reads TGTGCCGGCGAGGTGCTCACTGAAGCTTTCTTT. The entire variable domain, with the rest obtained from reference TRBV30 and TRBJ1-1, is as follows: SQTIHQWPATLVQPVGSPLSLECTVEGTSNPNLYWYRQAAGRGLQLLFYSVGIGQISSEVPQNLSASRPQDRQFILSSKKLLLSDSGFYLCAGEVLTEAFFGQGTRLTVV.